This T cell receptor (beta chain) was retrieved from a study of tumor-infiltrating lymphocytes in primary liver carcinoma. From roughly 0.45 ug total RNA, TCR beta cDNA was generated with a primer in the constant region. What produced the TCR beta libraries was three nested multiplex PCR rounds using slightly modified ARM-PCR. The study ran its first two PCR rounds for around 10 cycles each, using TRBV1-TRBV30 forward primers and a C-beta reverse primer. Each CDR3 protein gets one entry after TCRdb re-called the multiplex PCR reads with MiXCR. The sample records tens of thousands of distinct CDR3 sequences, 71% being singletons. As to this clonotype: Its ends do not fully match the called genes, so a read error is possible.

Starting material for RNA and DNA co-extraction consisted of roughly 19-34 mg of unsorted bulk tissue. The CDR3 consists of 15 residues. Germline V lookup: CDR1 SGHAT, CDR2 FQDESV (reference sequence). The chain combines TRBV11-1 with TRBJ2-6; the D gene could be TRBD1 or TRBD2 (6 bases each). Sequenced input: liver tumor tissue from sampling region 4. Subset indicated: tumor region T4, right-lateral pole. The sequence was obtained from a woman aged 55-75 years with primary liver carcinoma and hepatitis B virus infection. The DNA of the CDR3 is TGCGCCAGTAGCCCCTCGGGGGCTGAGGCCAACGTCCTGACTTTC. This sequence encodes CASSPSGAEANVLTF.